This paragraph reports one T cell receptor (beta chain). Its binding antigen is unknown. The input lacks base qualities; no much larger clone sits a single base away. V is shortened by 3 bases, J by 1 base, and the region joining them spans 12 bases. From the cysteine through the phenylalanine, the CDR3 covers 15 amino acids. CDR3 DNA is the only sequence kept; it has 45 bases, read in frame from the first base. The data belong to a study of CD8 T cells in ankylosing spondylitis (dated by TCRdb to about 2017). The study in broad terms: The study profiled T cell receptor beta repertoires in healthy donors and ankylosing spondylitis patients to find disease-linked TCR variants. The full study cohort comprised 25 ankylosing spondylitis patients and 110 or so healthy donors. Peripheral blood samples were taken, and synovial fluid was additionally collected from ankylosing spondylitis patients.

Sequencing was carried out with an Illumina HiSeq 2500. TCR beta libraries were prepared by quantitative 5'-RACE with molecular barcodes. The published analysis was carried out like this. A new computational method based on a probabilistic model of VDJ rearrangement was used to identify disease-linked TCR variants. TCRdb reprocessing: public reads trimmed at Q25 with fastp, clones called with MiXCR, in-frame beta chains kept. Identical CDR3 protein sequences are pooled into one entry, listed with their most common genes and DNA. None of the V and J calls come from the authors' own analysis; TCRdb made them. The sample table lists fewer than 250,000 distinct CDR3 sequences, roughly a third of them with a count of one. The ten largest clones take up around 4% of the sample. The investigation overall reported the following: The disease-linked clones were reported as significantly enriched in matched synovial fluid samples from ankylosing spondylitis patients. Blood from ankylosing spondylitis patients appeared to be characterized by a TCR beta motif composed of 7 to 9 highly homologous amino acid variants. The disease-linked clones had a CD8+ phenotype and were found at relatively low frequencies in peripheral blood. Some TCR beta motif variants had previously been reported in synovial fluid and blood of reactive arthritis patients, which suggested common disease-initiation mechanisms.

The origin of this receptor is a male donor with ankylosing spondylitis or in good health (not recorded which). The chain uses TRBV12-3 or TRBV12-4 and TRBJ2-5; too little of a D gene remains to name it. Sequencing was done on a sample of blood, either unsorted or a sorted T cell fraction (not recorded which). The CDR3 region: CASSFNAAFQETQYF. The nucleotide sequence is TGTGCCAGCAGTTTTAATGCGGCATTCCAAGAGACCCAGTACTTC.